Listed here are 18 T cell receptor beta chains from one sample, sequenced in a study of T cell clonality in common variable immunodeficiency. TCRdb's table, derived via immunoSEQ multiplex PCR, lists solely in-frame clones and lacks some. The sample was found to contain about 34,000 clones, and every one recurs. Study-level findings and limits: Common variable immunodeficiency TCR beta sequences reportedly had fewer deletions and N-nucleotide insertions.

Antigens for these TCRs are unknown. Source material: peripheral blood mononuclear cells. These receptors came from a human donor with common variable immunodeficiency.

As to this clone: The CDR3 end lies 3 residues beyond the end of the read and is filled in from the germline J gene. This chain joins TRBV30 and TRBJ1-4; 7 bases map to TRBD1. Germline CDR1 is GTSNPN and CDR2 is SVGIG (reference sequence). This CDR3 region has 15 residues. The junction had 10 bases not matched to a gene; V was cut back by 4 bases and J by 5 bases. The CDR3 DNA, read in part, is TGTGCCTGGAACCGAAACAGGGGCAACAATGAAAAA. Encoded protein: CAWNRNRGNNEK. The CDR3 in its entirety is CAWNRNRGNNEKLFF.

In its sample, this clone was seen a few times. The sequence runs out 3 residues before the end of the CDR3; the remainder is reconstructed from the germline J gene. The rearrangement joins TRBV16 to TRBJ1-1, with D possibly TRBD1 on 5 matching bases. The CDR3 has 14 residues. Germline CDR1 reads KGHSY; CDR2 reads FQNENV. Trimming removed 2 bases at V and 3 bases at J, with 10 bases between. The covered CDR3 bases are TGTGCCAGCAGCCAACGGGGGTGGGACACTGAA. This gives the protein CASSQRGWDTE. The whole CDR3 sequence is CASSQRGWDTEAFF. The full variable domain, rest sourced from reference TRBV16 and TRBJ1-1, is GEEVAQTPKHLVRGEGQKAKLYCAPIKGHSYVFWYQQVLKNEFKFLISFQNENVFDETGMPKERFSAKCLPNSPCSLEIQATKLEDSAVYFCASSQRGWDTEAFFGQGTRLTVV.

This clone was observed at least ten times. The read ends 3 residues early relative to the CDR3; the germline J gene fills the gap. The V call is TRBV6-1, the J call TRBJ1-5, with unresolved D. Germline V lookup: CDR1 MNHNS, CDR2 SASEGT. The CDR3 spans 15 residues. V was trimmed by 4 bases and J by 7 bases, leaving 17 bases between them. The CDR3 loop is CASSGVSNRGQPQHF. The DNA read from the CDR3 is TGTGCCAGCAGTGGGGTATCGAACAGAGGCCAGCCC.

Many counts were recorded for this clone. The read ends 3 residues shy of where the CDR3 ends; the end is completed using the germline J gene. The rearrangement uses TRBV5-1 and TRBJ2-3; D is undetermined. The V end was cut by 0 bases, the J end by 2 bases, with 7 bases between. The germline CDR1 and CDR2 sequences are SGHRS and YFSETQ. This CDR3 spans 14 amino acids. The CDR3 spells CASSLAYTTDTQYF. CDR3 DNA (partial): TGCGCCAGCAGCTTGGCGTACACCACAGATACG.

A remark on this clone: The missing CDR3 end, 3 residues past where the read stops, is filled in from the germline J gene. The chain recombines TRBV5-1 with TRBJ2-7; tentative D call: TRBD1 (5 bases). V dropped 0 bases and J dropped 3 bases, with 10 bases sitting between them. This CDR3 spans 14 amino acids. Germline V gene data show CDR1 as SGHRS and CDR2 as YFSETQ. The chain's CDR3 is CASSLVGPFYEQYF. The sequenced part of the CDR3 DNA is TGCGCCAGCAGCTTGGTGGGGCCGTTCTACGAG.

The table lists this clone with many counts. The sequence runs out 3 residues before the end of the CDR3; the remainder is reconstructed from the germline J gene. V is TRBV7-8 and J is TRBJ2-7, with D possibly matching TRBD2 (6 bases). CDR3 length: 14 residues. Germline assignment: CDR1 SGHVS and CDR2 FQNEAQ. Trimming cost V 8 bases and J 2 bases, with 16 bases left between them. The sequenced part of the CDR3 DNA is TGTGCCAGCGCGGCCCGGGACTCCGCCTACGAG. It specifies CASAARDSAYE. The full CDR3 reads CASAARDSAYEQYF.

This clone has ten or more counts. The read terminates 3 residues before the CDR3 end, so the remaining end is supplied by the germline J gene. This rearrangement joins TRBV28 to TRBJ1-4; TRBD1 matches at 7 bases. The CDR3 sequence is 15 residues long. V was clipped by 3 bases and J by 7 bases; unmatched bases: 8. Germline V gives CDR1 MDHEN, CDR2 SYDVKM. The CDR3 bases that were read are TGTGCCAGCAGTTTCTCGACAGGGCTAGGTGAAAAA. It specifies CASSFSTGLGEK. The entire CDR3 is CASSFSTGLGEKLFF.

Many counts were recorded for this clone. The CDR3 end lies 3 residues beyond the end of the read and is filled in from the germline J gene. This chain links TRBV20-1 with TRBJ2-3, with D maybe TRBD2 (6 bases). The CDR3 length is 14 residues. The V gene's germline CDR1 is DFQATT and CDR2 SNEGSKA (reference sequence). The V end was cut by 6 bases, the J end by 7 bases, with 20 bases between. CDR3 protein: CSAAEGSSAYTQYF. The CDR3 DNA, read in part, is TGCAGTGCCGCAGAGGGGTCTAGCGCCTATACG.

This clone was detected a few times. The read terminates 3 residues before the CDR3 end, so the remaining end is supplied by the germline J gene. The same CDR3 also results from other DNA sequences found in this sample. This chain links TRBV6-1 with TRBJ2-7; D possibly corresponds to TRBD1 (6 bases). Trimming removed 3 bases at V and 6 bases at J, with 18 bases between. Germline loops: CDR1 MNHNS, CDR2 SASEGT. The CDR3 extends over 15 amino acids. CDR3 bases read: TGTGCCAGCAGTGATCGGACAGTTATGGGGCTCGAG. Residues: CASSDRTVMGLE. Given in full, the CDR3 is CASSDRTVMGLEQYF.

This clone was observed many times. Read sequence stops 3 residues before the CDR3 end, and the germline J gene provides the missing end. The chain combines TRBV20-1 with TRBJ2-3; 10 bases line up with TRBD2. Germline lookup yields CDR1 DFQATT and CDR2 SNEGSKA (reference sequence). The CDR3 sequence is 13 residues long. Trimming at V came to 6 bases and at J to 5 bases, leaving 5 bases not matched to a gene. CDR3 in amino acids: CSAPGTSEDTQYF. The CDR3 DNA, read in part, is TGCAGTGCGCCCGGGACTAGCGAAGATACG.

Regarding this clone: Sequencing ends 3 residues short of the CDR3 end; the germline J gene provides the rest. This rearrangement joins TRBV5-1 to TRBJ2-1; TRBD2 is a possible D gene (6 bases). This CDR3 spans 14 amino acids. Trimming removed 3 bases from V and 0 bases from J, with 7 bases in between. Germline V gene lookup returns CDR1 SGHRS and CDR2 YFSETQ. CDR3 sequence: CASSSDYSYNEQFF. The CDR3 DNA, read in part, is TGCGCCAGCAGCTCGGACTACTCCTACAATGAG.

The sample holds many counts of this clone. The observed sequence ends 3 residues before the CDR3 terminus, with the missing tail filled in from the germline J gene. The rearrangement uses TRBV18 and TRBJ1-5; 8 bases map to TRBD1. V gave up 3 bases and J gave up 4 bases; unmatched junction bases: 2. The V gene's germline CDR1 is KGHSH and CDR2 LQKENI. The CDR3 totals 14 residues. CDR3 residues: CASSPDRVNQPQHF. The DNA read from the CDR3 is TGTGCCAGCTCACCGGACAGGGTAAATCAGCCC.

This clone came up many times. The read comes to an end 3 residues before the CDR3 does, leaving the germline J gene to fill in the end. The chain joins TRBV5-1 to TRBJ2-7, with TRBD2 identical over 12 bases. There are 15 residues in the CDR3. CDR1 SGHRS and CDR2 YFSETQ come from the germline V gene. V lost 7 bases, J lost 5 bases, and 10 bases stayed unmatched. CDR3 DNA, as far as it was read: TGCGCCAGCCAAGCCCGGCTAGCGGGAGGGAACGAG. It translates to CASQARLAGGNE. The complete CDR3 sequence is CASQARLAGGNEQYF.

As regards this clone: The sequence runs out 3 residues before the end of the CDR3; the remainder is reconstructed from the germline J gene. This sequence joins TRBV19 and TRBJ2-7; TRBD1 aligns across 9 bases. The ends lost 6 bases at V and 2 bases at J; junction bases unmatched: 8. The CDR3 is 15 amino acids. Germline CDR1 reads LNHDA; CDR2 reads SQIVND (reference sequence). CDR3 protein: CASSVLGQGTYEQYF. The sequenced part of the CDR3 DNA is TGTGCCAGTAGCGTCCTCGGACAGGGGACCTACGAG.

This clone has at least ten counts. The read finishes 3 residues shy of the CDR3 end, and the germline J gene is used to complete it. The V call is TRBV30, the J call TRBJ1-1; 8 bases fit TRBD1. The CDR3 is 15 amino acids. Germline values: CDR1 GTSNPN, CDR2 SVGIG (reference sequence). With 3 bases clipped from V and 1 base from J, the junction kept 7 bases outside the gene matches. CDR3 bases read: TGTGCCTGGAGCGCCGGGACAGGATCGAACACTGAA. Translation gives CAWSAGTGSNTE. The whole CDR3 is CAWSAGTGSNTEAFF. Using reference TRBV30 and TRBJ1-1 for the parts outside the CDR3, the full variable domain is SQTIHQWPATLVQPVGSPLSLECTVEGTSNPNLYWYRQAAGRGLQLLFYSVGIGQISSEVPQNLSASRPQDRQFILSSKKLLLSDSGFYLCAWSAGTGSNTEAFFGQGTRLTVV.

Comment on this clone: The read gets to within 3 residues of the CDR3 end, and the germline J gene fills in the rest. V usage is TRBV7-9 and J usage is TRBJ1-2; 9 bases match TRBD1. The CDR3 spans 15 residues. Germline V gene sequence: CDR1 SEHNR, CDR2 FQNEAQ (reference sequence). The trim removed 2 bases at V and 7 bases at J, leaving 8 bases unmatched. The DNA read from the CDR3 is TGTGCCAGCAGCTTAAAGGGACAGGGCCTAAGTGGC. This sequence encodes CASSLKGQGLSG. From start to end, the CDR3 is CASSLKGQGLSGYTF.

This clone occurred many times. The read finishes 3 residues shy of the CDR3 end, and the germline J gene is used to complete it. V and J are TRBV7-8 and TRBJ2-1; 8 bases map to TRBD1. V was clipped by 3 bases and J by 4 bases; unmatched bases: 11. The CDR3 sequence is 17 residues long. Germline lookup yields CDR1 SGHVS and CDR2 FQNEAQ. The DNA read from the CDR3 is TGTGCCAGCAGCTTCCAACCCGACAGGGGTTTTTACAATGAG. It is translated as CASSFQPDRGFYNE. In full, the CDR3 is CASSFQPDRGFYNEQFF.

This clone showed up just a few times. The DNA ends 3 residues before the CDR3 does, and the rest of the CDR3 is filled in from the germline J gene. The chain links TRBV7-8 to TRBJ1-1; D is undetermined. This CDR3 region has 14 residues. Trimming stripped 4 bases from V and 5 bases from J, with 14 bases between. Germline lookup yields CDR1 SGHVS and CDR2 FQNEAQ. The chain's CDR3 is CASSSGAGRTEAFF. The CDR3 DNA, read in part, is TGTGCCAGCAGCTCAGGAGCAGGAAGGACTGAA.